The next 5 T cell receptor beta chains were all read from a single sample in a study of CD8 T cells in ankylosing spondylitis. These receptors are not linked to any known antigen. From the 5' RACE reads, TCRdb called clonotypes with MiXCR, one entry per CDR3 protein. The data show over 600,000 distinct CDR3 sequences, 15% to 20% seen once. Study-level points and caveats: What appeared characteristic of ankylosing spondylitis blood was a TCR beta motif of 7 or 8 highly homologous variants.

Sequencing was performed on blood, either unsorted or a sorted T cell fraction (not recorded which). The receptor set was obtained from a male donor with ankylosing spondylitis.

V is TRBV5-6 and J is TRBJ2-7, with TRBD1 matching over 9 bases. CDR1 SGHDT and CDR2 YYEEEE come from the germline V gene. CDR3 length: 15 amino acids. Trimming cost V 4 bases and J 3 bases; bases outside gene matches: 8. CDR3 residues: CASSRTGQGYYEQYF. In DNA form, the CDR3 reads TGTGCCAGCAGCCGAACGGGACAGGGATACTACGAGCAGTACTTC.

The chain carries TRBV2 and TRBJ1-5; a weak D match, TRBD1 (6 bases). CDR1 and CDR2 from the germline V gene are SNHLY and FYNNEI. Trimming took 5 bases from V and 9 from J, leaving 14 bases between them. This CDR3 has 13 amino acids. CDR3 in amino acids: CASSWTAPAPQHF. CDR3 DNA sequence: TGTGCCAGCAGTTGGACAGCCCCGGCGCCCCAGCATTTT.

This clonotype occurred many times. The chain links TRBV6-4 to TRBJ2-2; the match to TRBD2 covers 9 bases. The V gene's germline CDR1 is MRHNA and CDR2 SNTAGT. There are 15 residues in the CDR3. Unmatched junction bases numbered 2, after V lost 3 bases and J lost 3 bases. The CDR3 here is CASSDSGGDTGELFF. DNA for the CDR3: TGTGCCAGCAGTGATAGCGGGGGAGACACCGGGGAGCTGTTTTTT.

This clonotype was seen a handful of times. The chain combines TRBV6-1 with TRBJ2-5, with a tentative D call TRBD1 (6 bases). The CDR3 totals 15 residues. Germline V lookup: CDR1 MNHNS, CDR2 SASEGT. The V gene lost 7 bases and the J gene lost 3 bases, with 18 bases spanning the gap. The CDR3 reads CASTATGRGKETQYF. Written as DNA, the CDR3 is TGTGCCAGCACTGCTACAGGCAGGGGAAAAGAGACCCAGTACTTC.

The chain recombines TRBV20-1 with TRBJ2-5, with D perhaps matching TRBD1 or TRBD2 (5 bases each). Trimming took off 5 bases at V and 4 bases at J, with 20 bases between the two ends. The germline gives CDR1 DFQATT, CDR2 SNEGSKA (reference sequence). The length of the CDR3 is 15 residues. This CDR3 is CSASPVLGDLETQYF. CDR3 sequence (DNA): TGCAGTGCTTCCCCGGTCCTGGGGGACCTAGAGACCCAGTACTTC.